The 13 T cell receptor beta chains reported below all come from one sample, sequenced in a study of OX40 agonist ivuxolimab in advanced cancers. TCRdb's table, derived via immunoSEQ multiplex PCR, lists solely in-frame clones and lacks some. The data show approximately 100,000 clones, with just over 90% seen just once and 0.48% held by the top ten. The sample consisted of CD4+ or CD8+ T cells sorted from blood, taken in a trial of the OX40 agonist ivuxolimab. Receptors originate from an adult with an advanced solid tumor such as melanoma, head and neck, liver or kidney cancer.

The J gene is TRBJ2-7, the V gene TRBV10-3; 16 positions match TRBD2. Germline values: CDR1 ENHRY, CDR2 SYGVKD. The trim removed 3 bases at V and 0 bases at J, leaving 5 bases unmatched. This CDR3 region has 18 residues. CDR3 sequence: CAISEGTSGGAISYEQYF. DNA for the CDR3: TGTGCCATCAGTGAAGGGACTAGCGGGGGGGCCATCTCCTACGAGCAGTACTTC.

The chain couples TRBV19 to TRBJ2-5; the D gene is possibly TRBD2 (5 bases). V was cut by 7 bases and J by 9 bases, with 15 bases left in between. Germline-derived CDR1 and CDR2 are LNHDA and SQIVND (reference sequence). This CDR3 comprises 12 residues. The CDR3 nucleotides are TGTGCCAGTACCCCGGGGTCGGGGTCCCAGTACTTC. This codes for CASTPGSGSQYF.

The table lists this clone with a count of one. The chain recombines TRBV6-1 with TRBJ1-4; D is unresolved. Germline CDR1 is MNHNS and CDR2 is SASEGT. The CDR3 runs to 12 residues. With 7 bases removed from V and 5 bases from J, the gap between germline ends came to 8 bases. CDR3 amino acids: CASTERNEKLFF. In DNA form, the CDR3 reads TGTGCCAGCACTGAGAGAAATGAAAAACTGTTTTTT.

The chain uses TRBV20-1 and TRBJ2-7, with D unclear. CDR1 is DFQATT and CDR2 is SNEGSKA in the germline V gene (reference sequence). The germline V and J ends were trimmed by 0 bases and 5 bases, with 2 bases remaining between them. The CDR3 runs to 10 residues. CDR3 region: CSARENEQYF. CDR3 bases: TGCAGTGCTAGAGAGAACGAGCAGTACTTC.

The chain joins TRBV5-1 to TRBJ1-3; 7 bases match TRBD1. V was clipped by 5 bases and J by 4 bases; unmatched bases: 6. Germline lookup yields CDR1 SGHRS and CDR2 YFSETQ. This CDR3 contains 14 residues. The CDR3 spells CASSSTGTGNTIYF. In nucleotides, the CDR3 is TGCGCCAGCAGTTCGACAGGGACCGGAAACACCATATATTTT.

The chain couples TRBV4-3 to TRBJ2-1; D not resolved. The germline V gene encodes CDR1 LGHNA and CDR2 YSLEER. This CDR3 region has 13 residues. Trimming removed 0 bases from V and 9 bases from J, with 9 bases in between. The CDR3 nucleotides are TGCGCCAGCAGCCAAGATTGGTTATTTGAGCAGTTCTTC. This translates into CASSQDWLFEQFF.

V and J are TRBV6-5 and TRBJ2-3, with 8 nucleotides matching TRBD2. The CDR3 totals 16 residues. Germline V gene sequence: CDR1 MNHEY, CDR2 SVGAGI. V lost 0 bases, J lost 7 bases, and 9 bases stayed unmatched. Here the CDR3 DNA reads TGTGCCAGCAGTTACTCGGTTAGCGGGGCCTCCCATACGCAGTATTTT. It is translated as CASSYSVSGASHTQYF.

The DNA for the CDR3 is TGTGCCAGCAGCTTGGAAGACAGTAGCACAGATACGCAGTATTTT. Its protein product is CASSLEDSSTDTQYF. The chain recombines TRBV5-4 with TRBJ2-3, with D perhaps matching TRBD1 (5 bases). Germline CDR1 and CDR2: SGHNT and YYREEE (reference sequence). The CDR3 length is 15 residues. V was trimmed by 0 bases and J by 0 bases, leaving 8 bases between them. Filled out from reference TRBV5-4 and TRBJ2-3, the complete variable domain reads ETGVTQSPTHLIKTRGQQVTLRCSSQSGHNTVSWYQQALGQGPQFIFQYYREEENGRGNFPPRFSGLQFPNYSSELNVNALELDDSALYLCASSLEDSSTDTQYFGPGTRLTVL.

V is TRBV5-1 and J is TRBJ1-5; the D is unclear. The germline V gene has CDR1 SGHRS and CDR2 YFSETQ. V lost 2 bases to trimming and J lost 1 base, with 10 bases between them. This CDR3 has 15 residues. CDR3 amino acids: CASSFDPWSNQPQHF. CDR3 coding DNA: TGCGCCAGCAGCTTCGACCCCTGGAGCAATCAGCCCCAGCATTTT.

The CDR3 reads CASSLSRYNEQFF. The CDR3 region has the DNA TGTGCCAGCAGCTTATCTAGGTACAATGAGCAGTTCTTC. The chain recombines TRBV7-2 with TRBJ2-1; D remains unclear. Germline V gene sequence: CDR1 SGHTA, CDR2 FQGNSA. This CDR3 spans 13 amino acids. The V and J ends lost 2 bases and 4 bases respectively, with 6 bases between them.

The chain couples TRBV6-1 to TRBJ2-7; D remains unclear. This CDR3 has 15 amino acids. Trimming pared 1 base from V and 1 base from J, leaving 11 bases between. Germline V CDR1 and CDR2: MNHNS, SASEGT. The CDR3 coding sequence is TGTGCCAGCAGTGAAGATCCAAGTCGGTCCTACGAGCAGTACTTC. As protein: CASSEDPSRSYEQYF.

This sequence joins TRBV5-1 and TRBJ1-4, with D uncertain. The germline gives CDR1 SGHRS, CDR2 YFSETQ. CDR3 length: 12 residues. V was shortened by 3 bases and J by 8 bases, with 8 bases between the two germline ends. CDR3: CASSSEEEKLFF. In nucleotides, the CDR3 is TGCGCCAGCAGCTCGGAAGAAGAAAAACTGTTTTTT.

This clone was detected only a few times. As DNA, the CDR3 is TGCAGCGCGGCAGTCGCTAAGGGCTACGAGCAGTACTTC. This sequence encodes CSAAVAKGYEQYF. The rearrangement joins TRBV29-1 to TRBJ2-7, with D uncertain. The CDR3 runs 13 residues. The germline V and J ends were trimmed by 7 bases and 3 bases, with 16 bases remaining between them. The germline CDR1 and CDR2 sequences are SQVTM and ANQGSEA.